The sequence of this T cell receptor beta chain was determined in a study of T cell repertoires in cytomegalovirus infection. In the study overall: Both recently identified HLA-C-restricted and well-studied HLA-B-restricted CMV epitopes were used in the study. Broader study findings: The cumulative frequency of public TCR beta families identified carriers of CMV plus the relevant HLA.

In its sample, this clonotype was seen a few times. Its antigen is not known. Germline loops: CDR1 MNHEY, CDR2 SVGEGT. V trimming: 4 bases; J trimming: 3 bases; junction bases outside the gene matches: 8. The CDR3 is 15 residues long. MiXCR, run by TCRdb on the reads, gives a single entry per CDR3 protein. This sample has 360,000 or so distinct CDR3 sequences; approximately 35% occur once, and the top ten carry roughly 13%. The TCR comes from a human donor in good health (CMV status not recorded). Some clones in this sample may be carry-over from other donors' samples. The specimen was cultured PBMCs, collected from culture after CMV antigen stimulation. J is TRBJ2-5 and V is TRBV6-2 or TRBV6-3; 7 bases align to TRBD1. CDR3 residues: CASSFRTGQKETQYF. In DNA, the CDR3 is TGTGCCAGCAGTTTCCGGACAGGCCAAAAAGAGACCCAGTACTTC.